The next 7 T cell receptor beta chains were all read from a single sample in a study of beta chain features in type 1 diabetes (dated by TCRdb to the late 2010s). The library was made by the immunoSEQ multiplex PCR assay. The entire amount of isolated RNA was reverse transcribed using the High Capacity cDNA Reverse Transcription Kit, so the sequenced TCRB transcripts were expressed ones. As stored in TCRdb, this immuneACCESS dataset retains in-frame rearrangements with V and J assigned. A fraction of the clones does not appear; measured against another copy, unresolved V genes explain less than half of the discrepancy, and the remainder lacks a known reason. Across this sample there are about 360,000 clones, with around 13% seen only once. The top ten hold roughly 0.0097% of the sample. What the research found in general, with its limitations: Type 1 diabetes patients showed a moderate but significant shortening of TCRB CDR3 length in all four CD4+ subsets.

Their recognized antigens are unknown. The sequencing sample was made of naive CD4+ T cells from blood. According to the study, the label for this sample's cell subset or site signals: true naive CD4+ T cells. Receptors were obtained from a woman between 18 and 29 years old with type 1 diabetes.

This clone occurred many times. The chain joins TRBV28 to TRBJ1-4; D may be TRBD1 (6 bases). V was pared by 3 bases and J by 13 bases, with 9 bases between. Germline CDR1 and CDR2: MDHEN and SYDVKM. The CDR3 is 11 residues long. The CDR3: CASSLDRRLFF. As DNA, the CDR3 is TGTGCCAGCAGTTTGGACAGAAGACTGTTTTTT.

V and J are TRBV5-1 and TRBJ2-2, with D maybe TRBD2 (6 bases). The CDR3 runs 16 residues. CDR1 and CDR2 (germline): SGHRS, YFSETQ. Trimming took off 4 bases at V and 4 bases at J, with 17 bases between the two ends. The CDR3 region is CASSRWAGSGTGELFF. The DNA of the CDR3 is TGCGCCAGCAGCCGCTGGGCGGGGTCGGGCACCGGGGAGCTGTTTTTT.

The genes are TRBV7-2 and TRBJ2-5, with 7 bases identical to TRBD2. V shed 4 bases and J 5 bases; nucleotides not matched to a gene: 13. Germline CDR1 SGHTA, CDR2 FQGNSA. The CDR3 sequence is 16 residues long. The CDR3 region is CASSSTGRGVIETQYF. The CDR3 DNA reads TGTGCCAGCAGCTCCACCGGCCGGGGGGTTATTGAGACCCAGTACTTC.

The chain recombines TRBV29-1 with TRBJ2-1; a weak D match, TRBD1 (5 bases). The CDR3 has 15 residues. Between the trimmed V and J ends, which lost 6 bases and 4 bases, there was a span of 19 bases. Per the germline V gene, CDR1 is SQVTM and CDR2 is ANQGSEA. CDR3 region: CSVPAWGVSYNEQFF. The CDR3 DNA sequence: TGCAGCGTCCCGGCGTGGGGCGTAAGTTACAATGAGCAGTTCTTC.

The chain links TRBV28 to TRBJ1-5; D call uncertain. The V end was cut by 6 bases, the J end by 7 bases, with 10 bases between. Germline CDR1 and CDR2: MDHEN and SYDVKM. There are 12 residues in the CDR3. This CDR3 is CASSTPSQPQHF. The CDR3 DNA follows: TGTGCCAGCAGCACTCCTTCACAGCCCCAGCATTTT.

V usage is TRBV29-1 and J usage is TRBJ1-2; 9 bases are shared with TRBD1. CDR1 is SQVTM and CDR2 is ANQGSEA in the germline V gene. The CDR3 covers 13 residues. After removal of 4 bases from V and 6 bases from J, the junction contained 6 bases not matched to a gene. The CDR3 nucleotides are TGCAGCGTTGTAGGGACAGGGTACGATGGCTACACCTTC. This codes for CSVVGTGYDGYTF.

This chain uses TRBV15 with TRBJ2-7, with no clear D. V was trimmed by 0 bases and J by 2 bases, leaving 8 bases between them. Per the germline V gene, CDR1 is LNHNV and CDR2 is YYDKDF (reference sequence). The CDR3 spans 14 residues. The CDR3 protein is CATSRDLGPYEQYF. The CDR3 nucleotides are TGTGCCACCAGCAGAGATTTGGGCCCCTACGAGCAGTACTTC.